This is a list of T cell receptor beta chains from one sample in a study of blood T cell repertoires in COVID-19. The repertoire was sequenced with immunoSEQ multiplex PCR; TCRdb's copy has only in-frame clones and lacks some. This sample carries 95,000 to 110,000 clones, 90% to 95% of them seen once, and the ten largest clones take approximately 1.3%. Input material: peripheral blood. Receptor source: a woman aged 25-40 years with acute or convalescent COVID-19. The CDR3 runs from the conserved cysteine through the conserved F or W. D genes are given only for firm matches. Expanded clones are given a class, and other clones once, few, many or no size at all.

-	TRBV11-3	14	-	TRBJ2-3	CASSLFSYYDTQYF	TGTGCCAGCAGCTTATTTAGCTACTATGATACGCAGTATTTT
TRBD1	TRBV9	15	-	TRBJ1-1	CASNSTGGWRTEAFF	TGTGCCAGCAACTCCACAGGGGGCTGGAGGACTGAAGCTTTCTTT
-	TRBV4-2	17	-	TRBJ2-7	CASSLRAMGSDAYEQYF	TGTGCCAGCAGCCTACGCGCAATGGGCAGTGACGCATACGAGCAGTACTTC
-	TRBV9	15	-	TRBJ2-3	CASSVGDSGGDTQYF	TGTGCCAGCAGCGTAGGGGACTCCGGGGGAGATACGCAGTATTTT
-	TRBV13	13	-	TRBJ2-1	CASSTTHRAVQFF	TGTGCCAGCAGCACCACGCACAGGGCGGTGCAGTTCTTC
TRBD1	TRBV7-2	16	few	TRBJ1-4	CASSRGQGNVGEKLFF	TGTGCCAGCAGCCGGGGACAGGGGAACGTTGGCGAAAAACTGTTTTTT
-	TRBV30	13	-	TRBJ1-4	CAWKGLANEKLFF	TGTGCCTGGAAGGGGCTTGCTAATGAAAAACTGTTTTTT
TRBD2	TRBV7-8	15	-	TRBJ2-3	CASSLGLAGVDTQYF	TGTGCCAGCAGCTTAGGACTAGCGGGAGTAGATACGCAGTATTTT
-	TRBV24-1	16	once	TRBJ1-2	CATSDSGSRRGYGYTF	TGTGCCACCAGTGACTCCGGGAGCCGTCGTGGCTATGGCTACACCTTC
TRBD1	TRBV7-9	14	-	TRBJ2-1	CASSLGQGAGEQFF	TGTGCCAGCAGCTTAGGACAGGGGGCCGGGGAGCAGTTCTTC
TRBD2	TRBV19	15	-	TRBJ2-1	CASNDRTSGKSEQFF	TGTGCCAGTAATGATAGGACTAGCGGGAAGAGTGAGCAGTTCTTC
TRBD1	TRBV7-3	16	-	TRBJ2-7	CASSPTGGRDVGEQYF	TGTGCCAGCAGCCCCACAGGGGGCCGGGATGTGGGAGAGCAGTACTTC
-	TRBV28	14	-	TRBJ1-2	CASSFQGSNYGYTF	TGTGCCAGCAGTTTTCAGGGTTCCAACTATGGCTACACCTTC
TRBD1	TRBV28	15	-	TRBJ1-5	CASSIPGQRNQPQHF	TGTGCCAGCAGTATACCGGGACAGCGCAATCAGCCCCAGCATTTT
-	TRBV27	16	-	TRBJ1-6	CASGTGNPLVQSPLHF	TGTGCCAGCGGAACAGGGAATCCTCTCGTTCAGTCACCCCTCCACTTT
-	TRBV18	13	-	TRBJ2-1	CASSPPSVHEQFF	TGTGCCAGCTCACCACCTAGTGTTCATGAGCAGTTCTTC
-	TRBV29-1	14	-	TRBJ2-3	CSVPGTFSGDTQYF	TGCAGCGTCCCCGGGACTTTCTCGGGAGATACGCAGTATTTT